Below, 27 T cell receptor beta chains from the same sample are listed, as sequenced in a study of OX40 agonist ivuxolimab in advanced cancers. The data were produced by immunoSEQ multiplex PCR, yet TCRdb's version contains in-frame clones alone and is incomplete. The profile shows 70,000 to 85,000 clones, 70% to 90% of them singletons. The sequencing here drew on CD4+ or CD8+ T cells sorted from blood, taken in a trial of the OX40 agonist ivuxolimab. These receptor sequences come from an adult with an advanced solid tumor such as melanoma, head and neck, liver or kidney cancer.

Of note for this clone: Other DNA sequences in the sample encode the same CDR3. This rearrangement joins TRBV2 to TRBJ1-5; TRBD1 is a possible D gene (6 bases). CDR1 SNHLY and CDR2 FYNNEI come from the germline V gene. The V end was cut by 3 bases, the J end by 2 bases, with 14 bases between. The CDR3 is made up of 16 amino acids. The CDR3 here is CASSDQTGFGNQPQHF. CDR3 nucleotides: TGTGCCAGCAGTGACCAAACAGGGTTTGGCAATCAGCCCCAGCATTTT.

The J gene is TRBJ1-2, the V gene TRBV12-5, with a possible D match to TRBD1 (6 bases). The germline V and J ends were trimmed by 2 bases and 4 bases, with 17 bases remaining between them. The CDR3 spans 16 residues. Germline V gives CDR1 LGHNT, CDR2 FRNRAP. The CDR3 DNA reads as TGTGCTAGTGGTTTGACCGGGCAGGGGTTTAGCTATGGCTACACCTTC. Translated: CASGLTGQGFSYGYTF.

The rearrangement joins TRBV5-1 to TRBJ2-3, with D possibly matching TRBD1 (6 bases). V lost 5 bases and J lost 8, with 12 bases in between. CDR1 and CDR2 (germline): SGHRS, YFSETQ. CDR3 size: 12 residues. The CDR3 sequence: CASREDSVTQYF. CDR3 DNA: TGCGCCAGCAGGGAGGACAGTGTTACGCAGTATTTT.

The chain couples TRBV7-9 to TRBJ1-4, with D possibly being TRBD1 (5 bases). This CDR3 has 17 residues. In germline, CDR1 is SEHNR, CDR2 FQNEAQ (reference sequence). V shed 1 base and J shed 3 bases, with 15 bases lying between them. CDR3 in DNA: TGTGCCAGCAGCTTAGGATGGGGGGTACCTTCTAATGAAAAACTGTTTTTT. It encodes CASSLGWGVPSNEKLFF.

The J gene is TRBJ1-5, the V gene TRBV5-8, with a tentative D call TRBD1 (6 bases). V gave up 6 bases and J gave up 11 bases, with 18 bases separating them. The CDR3 has 13 amino acids. Germline CDR1 and CDR2: SGHTS and YDEGEE. Here the CDR3 DNA reads TGTGCCAGCACCCTAGGGGGGCGCGGGGCCCAGCATTTT. Encoded protein: CASTLGGRGAQHF.

The rearrangement links TRBV11-3 to TRBJ2-2; TRBD1 aligns across 9 bases. The CDR3 runs 15 residues. Germline V gene lookup returns CDR1 SGHNT and CDR2 YENEEA. The ends lost 5 bases at V and 4 bases at J; junction bases unmatched: 5. The CDR3 spells CASSQSTGGTGELFF. DNA of the CDR3: TGTGCCAGCAGCCAGTCGACAGGGGGCACCGGGGAGCTGTTTTTT.

The CDR3 loop is CASSQDQGSTYGYTF. CDR3 sequence (DNA): TGTGCCAGCAGCCAAGATCAGGGTTCTACCTATGGCTACACCTTC. The V and J genes are TRBV14 and TRBJ1-2; D may be TRBD1 (5 bases). Deletions cut 0 bases from V and 4 bases from J, with 12 bases between. Germline V lookup: CDR1 SGHDN, CDR2 FVKESK. The CDR3 runs 15 residues. The variable domain in full, with the rest retrieved from reference TRBV14 and TRBJ1-2, is EAGVTQFPSHSVIEKGQTVTLRCDPISGHDNLYWYRRVMGKEIKFLLHFVKESKQDESGMPNNRFLAERTGGTYSTLKVQPAELEDSGVYFCASSQDQGSTYGYTFGSGTRLTVV.

This clone was counted a single time. V usage is TRBV2 and J usage is TRBJ2-3, with 7 nucleotides matching TRBD1. Germline V lookup: CDR1 SNHLY, CDR2 FYNNEI. There are 15 residues in the CDR3. V gave up 5 bases and J gave up 7 bases; unmatched junction bases: 12. CDR3 bases: TGTGCCAGCAGTTTAACAGGGGAGCCCCCCAATACGCAGTATTTT. Protein product: CASSLTGEPPNTQYF. Combining the CDR3 with reference TRBV2 and TRBJ2-3 gives the whole variable domain EPEVTQTPSHQVTQMGQEVILRCVPISNHLYFYWYRQILGQKVEFLVSFYNNEISEKSEIFDDQFSVERPDGSNFTLKIRSTKLEDSAMYFCASSLTGEPPNTQYFGPGTRLTVL.

This clone is a singleton in its sample. The chain couples TRBV4-3 to TRBJ1-5; unclear D gene. CDR3 length equals 13 residues. Trimming left V 0 bases short and J 6 bases short, with 6 bases between. Germline assignment: CDR1 LGHNA and CDR2 YSLEER. The CDR3 is CASSQDEGQPQHF. Written as DNA, the CDR3 is TGCGCCAGCAGCCAAGATGAGGGTCAGCCCCAGCATTTT.

The chain couples TRBV29-1 to TRBJ2-3; 12 nucleotides match TRBD2. Germline V gives CDR1 SQVTM, CDR2 ANQGSEA. CDR3 size: 14 residues. The V segment lost 7 bases and the J segment 4 bases; nucleotides outside the gene matches: 6. This CDR3 reads CSAGLAGNADTQYF. CDR3 sequence (DNA): TGCAGCGCTGGACTAGCGGGAAACGCAGATACGCAGTATTTT.

This chain uses TRBV29-1 with TRBJ2-7; D may be TRBD1 (6 bases). Trimming pared 4 bases from V and 5 bases from J, leaving 9 bases between. Germline CDR1 SQVTM, CDR2 ANQGSEA. This CDR3 comprises 11 residues. The CDR3 sequence: CSVGGPNEQYF. The CDR3 coding sequence is TGCAGCGTTGGGGGGCCGAACGAGCAGTACTTC.

The chain couples TRBV15 to TRBJ2-2; no firm D call. Trimming removed 1 base from V and 5 bases from J, with 5 bases in between. The CDR3 consists of 13 residues. The V gene's germline CDR1 is LNHNV and CDR2 YYDKDF (reference sequence). Here the CDR3 reads CATSRVMTGELFF. CDR3 bases: TGTGCCACCAGCAGAGTGATGACCGGGGAGCTGTTTTTT.

The gene calls are TRBV14 and TRBJ2-1; TRBD1 agrees at 7 bases. The J segment lost 3 bases and the V segment lost 4 bases, leaving 6 bases of the junction unmatched. The CDR3 loop spans 15 amino acids. Germline CDR1 SGHDN, CDR2 FVKESK. CDR3 DNA sequence: TGTGCCAGCAGCCGAACAGGGGTGGGCTACAATGAGCAGTTCTTC. Residues: CASSRTGVGYNEQFF.

The chain recombines TRBV5-4 with TRBJ2-5; 9 bases agree with TRBD1. The CDR3 is 15 residues long. Germline CDR1 is SGHNT and CDR2 is YYREEE (reference sequence). J lost 5 bases, V lost 4 bases, and 9 bases had no gene match. The CDR3 DNA follows: TGTGCCAGCAGCGCGCGGGACAGGGCGTGGGAGACCCAGTACTTC. Its translation is CASSARDRAWETQYF.

The rearrangement uses TRBV2 and TRBJ1-2, with 10 bases matching TRBD1. CDR1 and CDR2 from the germline V gene are SNHLY and FYNNEI. This CDR3 contains 15 residues. J lost 1 base, V lost 5 bases, and 4 bases had no gene match. The CDR3 region is CASSWTGGGNYGYTF. The CDR3 DNA is TGTGCCAGCAGTTGGACAGGGGGTGGTAACTATGGCTACACCTTC.

The chain has TRBV5-5 and TRBJ1-4, with unresolved D. Germline values: CDR1 SGHKS, CDR2 YYEKEE (reference sequence). The V gene lost 0 bases and the J gene lost 5 bases, with 8 bases spanning the gap. This CDR3 is built from 14 residues. The CDR3 bases are TGTGCCAGCAGCTTGGAACCCCAAAATGAAAAACTGTTTTTT. It codes for CASSLEPQNEKLFF.

J is TRBJ1-1 and V is TRBV5-1; D might be TRBD1 (5 bases). Germline lookup yields CDR1 SGHRS and CDR2 YFSETQ. V lost 3 bases and J lost 0, with 9 bases in between. There are 14 residues in the CDR3. CDR3 nucleotide sequence: TGCGCCAGCAGCTGGGGGGATCTGAACACTGAAGCTTTCTTT. Translation gives CASSWGDLNTEAFF.

This clone appeared a few times. This chain connects TRBV5-1 to TRBJ2-1; D assignment may be TRBD1 or TRBD2 (5 bases each). The CDR3 is 12 amino acids. CDR1 is SGHRS and CDR2 is YFSETQ in the germline V gene. The V end lost 4 bases, the J end lost 10 bases, and 12 bases lay between the germline ends. In DNA form, the CDR3 reads TGCGCCAGCAGCCTTCTAGAGGGGGAGCAGTTCTTC. Translated: CASSLLEGEQFF.

J is TRBJ1-1 and V is TRBV30, with D perhaps matching TRBD1 (5 bases). The CDR3 has 11 residues. CDR1 is GTSNPN and CDR2 is SVGIG in the germline V gene (reference sequence). V lost 6 bases to trimming and J lost 7 bases, with 12 bases between them. This CDR3 is CACSPGLEAFF. The CDR3 DNA reads TGTGCCTGCTCCCCGGGACTTGAAGCTTTCTTT.

The V and J genes are TRBV30 and TRBJ1-1; TRBD1 matches at 7 bases. The V gene end was trimmed by 3 bases and the J gene end by 4 bases; junction bases not matched to a gene: 8. Germline V gene data show CDR1 as GTSNPN and CDR2 as SVGIG (reference sequence). CDR3 length equals 14 residues. The DNA for the CDR3 is TGTGCCTGGAGCCTAACAGGGGTTACCACTGAAGCTTTCTTT. Its protein product is CAWSLTGVTTEAFF. The full variable domain, completed using reference TRBV30 and TRBJ1-1, is SQTIHQWPATLVQPVGSPLSLECTVEGTSNPNLYWYRQAAGRGLQLLFYSVGIGQISSEVPQNLSASRPQDRQFILSSKKLLLSDSGFYLCAWSLTGVTTEAFFGQGTRLTVV.

The CDR3 region is CASSLSVNQPQHF. The CDR3 region has the DNA TGTGCCAGCAGCTTGTCCGTTAATCAGCCCCAGCATTTT. The V and J genes are TRBV7-6 and TRBJ1-5, with no clear D. The germline gives CDR1 SGHVS, CDR2 FNYEAQ. The length of the CDR3 is 13 residues. Trimming removed 3 bases at V and 4 bases at J, with 7 bases between.

The chain carries TRBV30 and TRBJ2-5; D is unclear. This CDR3 is built from 13 residues. V was pared by 0 bases and J by 2 bases, with 7 bases between. CDR1 is GTSNPN and CDR2 is SVGIG in the germline V gene (reference sequence). CDR3 loop: CAWSVGRQETQYF. The CDR3 bases are TGTGCCTGGAGTGTTGGGCGGCAAGAGACCCAGTACTTC.

The chain is built from TRBV2 and TRBJ2-2, with 9 bases matching TRBD1. Unmatched junction bases numbered 9, after V lost 6 bases and J lost 4 bases. This CDR3 region has 16 residues. Per the germline V gene, CDR1 is SNHLY and CDR2 is FYNNEI. This CDR3 reads CASSLPGQGITGELFF. The CDR3 region has the DNA TGTGCCAGCAGCCTACCGGGACAGGGAATCACCGGGGAGCTGTTTTTT. Supplemented by reference TRBV2 and TRBJ2-2, the full variable domain reads EPEVTQTPSHQVTQMGQEVILRCVPISNHLYFYWYRQILGQKVEFLVSFYNNEISEKSEIFDDQFSVERPDGSNFTLKIRSTKLEDSAMYFCASSLPGQGITGELFFGEGSRLTVL.

V usage is TRBV7-2 and J usage is TRBJ2-7; no reliable D call. The CDR3 spans 14 residues. Per germline, CDR1 SGHTA and CDR2 FQGNSA. V was clipped by 4 bases and J by 7 bases, with 17 bases between them. The CDR3 loop is CASSSSSSMGEQYF. CDR3 sequence (DNA): TGTGCCAGCAGCTCCTCTAGTTCGATGGGGGAGCAGTACTTC. The variable domain in full, completed from reference TRBV7-2 and TRBJ2-7, reads GAGVSQSPSNKVTEKGKDVELRCDPISGHTALYWYRQSLGQGLEFLIYFQGNSAPDKSGLPSDRFSAERTGGSVSTLTIQRTQQEDSAVYLCASSSSSSMGEQYFGPGTRLTVT.

Here the CDR3 reads CAISESMGDQPQHF. The CDR3 region has the DNA TGTGCCATCAGTGAGTCGATGGGGGATCAGCCCCAGCATTTT. The chain links TRBV10-3 to TRBJ1-5; maybe TRBD1 (5 bases). CDR1 is ENHRY and CDR2 is SYGVKD in the germline V gene. Deletions cut 0 bases from V and 5 bases from J, with 8 bases between. This CDR3 has 14 amino acids.

This CDR3 is CASSEYLGSSYEQYF. In DNA, the CDR3 is TGTGCCAGCAGTGAGTACCTAGGAAGCTCCTACGAGCAGTACTTC. This chain uses TRBV6-1 with TRBJ2-7; no firm D call. V was clipped by 3 bases and J by 0 bases, with 12 bases between them. The germline V gene encodes CDR1 MNHNS and CDR2 SASEGT. The CDR3 totals 15 residues.

J is TRBJ2-1 and V is TRBV7-2; D ambiguous. The CDR3 has 17 residues. The V end lost 5 bases, the J end lost 0 bases, and 17 bases lay between the germline ends. CDR1 SGHTA and CDR2 FQGNSA come from the germline V gene. CDR3 DNA sequence: TGTGCCAGCAGCACCCAGAGTTTGGGGTCCTCCTACAATGAGCAGTTCTTC. It codes for CASSTQSLGSSYNEQFF. The complete variable domain, with remaining parts taken from reference TRBV7-2 and TRBJ2-1, reads GAGVSQSPSNKVTEKGKDVELRCDPISGHTALYWYRQSLGQGLEFLIYFQGNSAPDKSGLPSDRFSAERTGGSVSTLTIQRTQQEDSAVYLCASSTQSLGSSYNEQFFGPGTRLTVL.